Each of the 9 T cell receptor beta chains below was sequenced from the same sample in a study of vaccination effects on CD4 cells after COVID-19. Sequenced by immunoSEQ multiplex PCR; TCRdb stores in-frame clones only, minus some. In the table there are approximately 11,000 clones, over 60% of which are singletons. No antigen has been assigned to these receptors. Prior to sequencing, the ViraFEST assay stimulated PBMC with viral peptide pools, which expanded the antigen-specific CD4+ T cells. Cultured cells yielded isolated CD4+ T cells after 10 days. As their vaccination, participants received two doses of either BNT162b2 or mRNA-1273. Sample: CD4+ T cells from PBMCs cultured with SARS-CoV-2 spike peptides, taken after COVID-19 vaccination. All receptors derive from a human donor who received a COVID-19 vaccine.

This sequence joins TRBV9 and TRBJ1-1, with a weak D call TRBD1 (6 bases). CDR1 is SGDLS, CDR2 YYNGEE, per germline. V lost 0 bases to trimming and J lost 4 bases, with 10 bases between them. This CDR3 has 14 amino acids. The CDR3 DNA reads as TGTGCCAGCAGCGTAGGAGGGGGGAGCACTGAAGCTTTCTTT. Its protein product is CASSVGGGSTEAFF.

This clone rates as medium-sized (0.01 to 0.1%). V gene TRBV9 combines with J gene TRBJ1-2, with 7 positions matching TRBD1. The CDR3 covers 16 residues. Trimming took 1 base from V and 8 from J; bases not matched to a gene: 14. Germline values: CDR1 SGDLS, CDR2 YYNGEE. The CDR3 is CASSVRPGTALEGYTF. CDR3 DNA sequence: TGTGCCAGCAGCGTACGACCGGGGACAGCCCTTGAAGGCTACACCTTC.

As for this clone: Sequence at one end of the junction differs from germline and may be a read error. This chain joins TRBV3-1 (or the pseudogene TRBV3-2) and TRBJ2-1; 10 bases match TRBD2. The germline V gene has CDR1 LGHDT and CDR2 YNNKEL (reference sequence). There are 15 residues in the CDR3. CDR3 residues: CASSQAGSGRLLGIF. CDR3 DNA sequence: TGTGCCAGCAGCCAAGCGGGTAGCGGGAGGCTCCTAGGAATCTTC.

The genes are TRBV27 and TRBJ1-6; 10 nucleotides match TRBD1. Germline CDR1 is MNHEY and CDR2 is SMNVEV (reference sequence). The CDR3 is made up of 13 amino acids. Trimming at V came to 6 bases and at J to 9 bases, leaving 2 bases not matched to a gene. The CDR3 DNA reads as TGTGCCAGCAGGGGACAGGGGAGTTCACCCCTCCACTTT. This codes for CASRGQGSSPLHF.

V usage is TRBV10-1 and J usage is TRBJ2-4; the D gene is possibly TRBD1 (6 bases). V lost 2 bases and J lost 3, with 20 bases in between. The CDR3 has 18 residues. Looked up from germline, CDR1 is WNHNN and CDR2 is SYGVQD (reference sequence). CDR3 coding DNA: TGCGCCAGCAGTGAGCCGAACTTATCTACAGGGAGCAAAAACATTCAGTACTTC. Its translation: CASSEPNLSTGSKNIQYF.

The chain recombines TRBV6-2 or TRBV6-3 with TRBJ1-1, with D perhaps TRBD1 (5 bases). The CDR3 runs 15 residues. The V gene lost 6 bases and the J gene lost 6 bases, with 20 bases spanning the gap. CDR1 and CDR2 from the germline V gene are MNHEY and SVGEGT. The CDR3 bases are TGTGCCAGCAGCTGGGACCCTCCGAGGGTGTCTGAAGCTTTCTTT. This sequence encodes CASSWDPPRVSEAFF.

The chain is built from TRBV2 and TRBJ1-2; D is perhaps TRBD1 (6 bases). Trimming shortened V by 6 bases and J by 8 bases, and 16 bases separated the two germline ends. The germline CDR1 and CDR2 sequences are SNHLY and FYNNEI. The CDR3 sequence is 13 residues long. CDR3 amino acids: CASRSGEASGYTF. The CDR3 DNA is TGTGCCAGCAGATCAGGGGAAGCGAGCGGCTACACCTTC.

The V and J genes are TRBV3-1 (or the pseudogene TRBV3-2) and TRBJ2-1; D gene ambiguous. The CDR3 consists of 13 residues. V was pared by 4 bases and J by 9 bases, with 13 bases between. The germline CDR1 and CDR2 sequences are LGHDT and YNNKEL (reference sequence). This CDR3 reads CASSPRRRPEQFF. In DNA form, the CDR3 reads TGTGCCAGCAGCCCCCGGCGGAGACCTGAGCAGTTCTTC.

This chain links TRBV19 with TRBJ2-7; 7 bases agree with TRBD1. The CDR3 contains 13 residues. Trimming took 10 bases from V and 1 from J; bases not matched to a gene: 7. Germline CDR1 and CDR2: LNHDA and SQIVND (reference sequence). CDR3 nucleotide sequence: TGTGCCACCACGGACAGGCAGTCCTACGAGCAGTACTTC. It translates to CATTDRQSYEQYF.